Listed here are 17 T cell receptor beta chains from one sample, sequenced in a study of blood T cell repertoires in COVID-19. Sequencing was performed with immunoSEQ multiplex PCR; in TCRdb, only in-frame clones are kept and a portion is missing. The data hold 200,000 to 300,000 clones, with about 86% observed a single time. The sequenced material came from PBMCs or T cells enriched from blood (not recorded which). The origin of the receptors is a woman in her thirties or forties with acute COVID-19.

The genes are TRBV19 and TRBJ2-4; 8 bases align to TRBD1. The CDR3 covers 13 residues. The V segment lost 5 bases and the J segment 7 bases; nucleotides outside the gene matches: 4. Germline CDR1 and CDR2: LNHDA and SQIVND (reference sequence). The CDR3 nucleotides are TGTGCCAGTAGTCCCCGGACAGGGAACATTCAGTACTTC. It translates to CASSPRTGNIQYF.

This chain joins TRBV16 and TRBJ2-7; 10 bases agree with TRBD2. With 6 bases clipped from V and 5 bases from J, the junction kept 7 bases outside the gene matches. In germline, CDR1 is KGHSY, CDR2 FQNENV. The CDR3 length is 14 residues. The CDR3 coding sequence is TGTGCCAGCAGACCAGCGGGAGGGCCCGACGAGCAGTACTTC. Protein sequence: CASRPAGGPDEQYF.

CDR3 residues: CASSTDTGSYNEQFF. CDR3 DNA sequence: TGCGCCAGCAGTACCGACACGGGATCCTACAATGAGCAGTTCTTC. This rearrangement joins TRBV5-1 to TRBJ2-1, with D possibly being TRBD2 (5 bases). This CDR3 region has 15 residues. Between the trimmed V and J ends, which lost 5 bases and 1 base, there was a span of 13 bases. Germline CDR1 SGHRS, CDR2 YFSETQ.

The chain joins TRBV19 to TRBJ2-3; 9 bases align to TRBD2. This CDR3 contains 16 residues. The J segment lost 2 bases and the V segment lost 6 bases, leaving 9 bases of the junction unmatched. CDR1 is LNHDA, CDR2 SQIVND, per germline (reference sequence). The DNA for the CDR3 is TGTGCCAGTAGGAAAAAGACTAGCGGAGACACAGATACGCAGTATTTT. Its protein is CASRKKTSGDTDTQYF. Together with reference TRBV19 and TRBJ2-3, the CDR3 gives the full variable domain: DGGITQSPKYLFRKEGQNVTLSCEQNLNHDAMYWYRQDPGQGLRLIYYSQIVNDFQKGDIAEGYSVSREKKESFPLTVTSAQKNPTAFYLCASRKKTSGDTDTQYFGPGTRLTVL.

Turning to this clone: At one end, the junction sequence differs from germline, possibly due to a read error. This chain connects TRBV5-6 to TRBJ2-3; 13 bases align to TRBD2. The CDR3 extends over 15 amino acids. Germline V gene data show CDR1 as SGHDT and CDR2 as YYEEEE. CDR3 coding DNA: TGTGCCAGTAGCTGGGGACTAGCGGGGCGAGATACGCAGTATTTT. It codes for CASSWGLAGRDTQYF.

This clone was detected a few times. V and J are TRBV6-5 and TRBJ1-3; 8 nucleotides match TRBD1. This CDR3 comprises 15 residues. After removal of 6 bases from V and 3 bases from J, the junction contained 7 bases not matched to a gene. CDR1 is MNHEY, CDR2 SVGAGI, per germline. The CDR3 bases are TGTGCCAGCAGCCGGACAGGGAGGAATGGAAACACCATATATTTT. It translates to CASSRTGRNGNTIYF.

The chain links TRBV11-3 to TRBJ2-7; D ambiguous. Trimming took 5 bases from V and 0 from J, leaving 14 bases between them. CDR3 length: 15 amino acids. CDR1 is SGHNT, CDR2 YENEEA, per germline. The CDR3: CASSRRGRSSYEQYF. CDR3 coding DNA: TGTGCCAGCAGCCGGCGCGGTCGCAGCTCCTACGAGCAGTACTTC.

This clone occurred once. The chain's CDR3 is CASSNSIQPQHF. DNA for the CDR3: TGTGCCAGTAGTAACTCGATTCAGCCCCAGCATTTT. V is TRBV19 and J is TRBJ1-5, with D unclear. Germline lookup yields CDR1 LNHDA and CDR2 SQIVND (reference sequence). This CDR3 contains 12 residues. V shed 4 bases and J shed 6 bases, with 7 bases lying between them.

V usage is TRBV5-6 and J usage is TRBJ2-1, with D tentatively TRBD2 (6 bases). This CDR3 has 14 residues. Germline CDR1 is SGHDT and CDR2 is YYEEEE. Trimming shortened V by 4 bases and J by 4 bases, and 12 bases separated the two germline ends. The chain's CDR3 is CASSLLGGYNEQFF. In DNA form, the CDR3 reads TGTGCCAGCAGCCTACTCGGGGGATACAATGAGCAGTTCTTC.

The V call is TRBV5-1, the J call TRBJ2-3, with TRBD2 matching 11 bases. In germline, CDR1 is SGHRS, CDR2 YFSETQ. The J segment lost 2 bases and the V segment lost 0 bases, leaving 8 bases of the junction unmatched. The CDR3 loop spans 18 amino acids. The CDR3 coding sequence is TGCGCCAGCAGCTTGGGACTTCTAGCGGGAGGAGTCACAGATACGCAGTATTTT. Translated, it gives CASSLGLLAGGVTDTQYF.

V is TRBV3-1 (or the pseudogene TRBV3-2) and J is TRBJ1-1, with D perhaps TRBD1 (5 bases). The CDR3 contains 13 residues. Germline CDR1 reads LGHDT; CDR2 reads YNNKEL (reference sequence). Trimming removed 6 bases from V and 3 bases from J, with 11 bases in between. The CDR3 sequence is CASSPGFDTEAFF. The CDR3 DNA sequence: TGTGCCAGCAGTCCAGGGTTTGACACTGAAGCTTTCTTT.

This chain connects TRBV5-1 to TRBJ2-3, with TRBD1 matching 7 bases. The CDR3 runs to 13 residues. The V gene end was trimmed by 0 bases and the J gene end by 5 bases; junction bases not matched to a gene: 0. Germline loops: CDR1 SGHRS, CDR2 YFSETQ. The CDR3 nucleotides are TGCGCCAGCAGCTTGGACAGGGGAGATACGCAGTATTTT. Its protein is CASSLDRGDTQYF.

This chain links TRBV24-1 with TRBJ2-1; 8 bases fit TRBD1. Trimming took 6 bases from V and 8 from J; bases not matched to a gene: 11. Germline V gene data show CDR1 as KGHDR and CDR2 as SFDVKD. The CDR3 spans 15 residues. CDR3 bases: TGTGCCACCAGTCACCGGGGGACAGGAACGGATGAGCAGTTCTTC. Protein: CATSHRGTGTDEQFF.

The J gene is TRBJ2-5, the V gene TRBV19, with TRBD1 identical over 7 bases. Germline assignment: CDR1 LNHDA and CDR2 SQIVND (reference sequence). The CDR3 has 13 amino acids. Trimming removed 10 bases from V and 4 bases from J; junction bases left unmatched: 9. CDR3 in amino acids: CANNSTGVETQYF. DNA for the CDR3: TGTGCCAACAATTCCACAGGGGTAGAGACCCAGTACTTC.

The chain combines TRBV6-1 with TRBJ1-6; D is unclear. The V gene's germline CDR1 is MNHNS and CDR2 SASEGT. With 3 bases removed from V and 3 bases from J, the gap between germline ends came to 9 bases. This CDR3 comprises 15 residues. In DNA, the CDR3 is TGTGCCAGCAGTGACAGGAAGGTCTATAATTCACCCCTCCACTTT. Translating it yields CASSDRKVYNSPLHF.

The chain couples TRBV11-2 to TRBJ1-6, with TRBD1 matching 7 bases. Germline lookup yields CDR1 SGHAT and CDR2 FQNNGV. CDR3 length: 17 residues. V shed 5 bases, J shed 5 bases, and the junction held 12 bases outside the gene matches. In nucleotides, the CDR3 is TGTGCCAGCAGCCAGACCCTCGGGACAGCAAATAATTCACCCCTCCACTTT. As protein: CASSQTLGTANNSPLHF.

V gene TRBV5-4 combines with J gene TRBJ2-1, with D possibly TRBD2 on 5 matching bases. The CDR3 has 13 residues. Deletions cut 2 bases from V and 7 bases from J, with 10 bases between. Looked up from germline, CDR1 is SGHNT and CDR2 is YYREEE (reference sequence). The CDR3 bases are TGTGCCAGCAGCTTTTCGAGGGATAATGAGCAGTTCTTC. This gives the protein CASSFSRDNEQFF.